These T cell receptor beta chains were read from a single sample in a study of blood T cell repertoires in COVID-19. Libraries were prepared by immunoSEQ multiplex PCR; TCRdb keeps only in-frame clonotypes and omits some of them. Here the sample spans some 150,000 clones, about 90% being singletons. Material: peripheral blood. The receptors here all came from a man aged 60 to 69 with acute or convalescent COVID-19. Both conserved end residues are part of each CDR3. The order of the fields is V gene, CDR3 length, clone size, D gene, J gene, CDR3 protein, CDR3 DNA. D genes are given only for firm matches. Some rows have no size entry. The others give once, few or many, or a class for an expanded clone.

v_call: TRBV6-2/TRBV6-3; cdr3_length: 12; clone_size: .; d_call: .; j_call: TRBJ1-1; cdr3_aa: CASSYLTGEAFF; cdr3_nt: TGTGCCAGCAGTTACTTGACAGGTGAAGCTTTCTTT
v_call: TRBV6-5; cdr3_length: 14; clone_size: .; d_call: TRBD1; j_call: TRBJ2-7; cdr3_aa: CASWSGDRGREQYF; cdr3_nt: TGTGCCAGCTGGTCGGGGGACAGGGGGCGTGAGCAGTACTTC
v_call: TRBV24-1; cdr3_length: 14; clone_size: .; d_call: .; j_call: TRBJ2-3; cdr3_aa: CATSDAGRPDTQYF; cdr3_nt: TGTGCCACCAGTGATGCGGGACGGCCGGATACGCAGTATTTT
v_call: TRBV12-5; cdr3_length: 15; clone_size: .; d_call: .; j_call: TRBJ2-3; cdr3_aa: CASGLGDIFTDTQYF; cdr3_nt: TGTGCTAGTGGTTTGGGCGACATCTTCACAGATACGCAGTATTTT
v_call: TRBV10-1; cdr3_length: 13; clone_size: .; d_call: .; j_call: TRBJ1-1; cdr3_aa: CASRLAKNTEAFF; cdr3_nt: TGCGCCAGCAGACTCGCCAAGAACACTGAAGCTTTCTTT
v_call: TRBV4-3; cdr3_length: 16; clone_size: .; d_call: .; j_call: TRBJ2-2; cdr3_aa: CASSQEKTALQGELFF; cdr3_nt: TGCGCCAGCAGCCAAGAAAAGACAGCATTGCAGGGGGAGCTGTTTTTT
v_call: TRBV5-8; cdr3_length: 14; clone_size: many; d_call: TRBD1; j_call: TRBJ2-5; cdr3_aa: CASSWTGGVETQYF; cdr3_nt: TGTGCCAGCAGCTGGACAGGGGGTGTGGAGACCCAGTACTTC
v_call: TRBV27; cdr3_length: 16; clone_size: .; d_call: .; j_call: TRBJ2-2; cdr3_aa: CASNSNDRTNTGELFF; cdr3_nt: TGTGCCAGCAATTCCAATGACAGGACGAACACCGGGGAGCTGTTTTTT
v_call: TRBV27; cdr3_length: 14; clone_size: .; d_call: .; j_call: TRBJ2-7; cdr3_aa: CASSGTGRTVEQYF; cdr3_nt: TGTGCCAGCAGCGGTACTGGACGGACTGTGGAGCAGTACTTC
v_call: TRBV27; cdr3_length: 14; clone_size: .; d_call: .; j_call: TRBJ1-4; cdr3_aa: CASSLIGSNEKLFF; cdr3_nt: TGTGCCAGCAGTTTAATCGGGTCTAATGAAAAACTGTTTTTT
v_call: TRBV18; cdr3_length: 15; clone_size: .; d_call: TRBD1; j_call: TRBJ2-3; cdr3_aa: CASSLRDSYTDTQYF; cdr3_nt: TGTGCCAGCTCACTTCGGGACAGCTACACAGATACGCAGTATTTT
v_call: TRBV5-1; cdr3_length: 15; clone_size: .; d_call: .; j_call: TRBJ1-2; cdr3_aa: CASSPVAGRGYGYTF; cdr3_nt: TGCGCCAGCAGCCCGGTGGCCGGCAGGGGCTATGGCTACACCTTC
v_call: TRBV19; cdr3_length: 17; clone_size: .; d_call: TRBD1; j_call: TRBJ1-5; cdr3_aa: CASTGTGRLGGNQPQHF; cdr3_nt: TGTGCCAGTACCGGGACAGGCAGGTTGGGTGGCAATCAGCCCCAGCATTTT
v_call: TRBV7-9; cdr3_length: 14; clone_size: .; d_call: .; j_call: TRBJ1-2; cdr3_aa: CASSRTTGRDGYTF; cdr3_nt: TGTGCCAGCAGCCGCACCACAGGGAGGGATGGCTACACCTTC
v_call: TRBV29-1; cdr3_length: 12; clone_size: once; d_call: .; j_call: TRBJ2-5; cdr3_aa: CSIGQGKETQYF; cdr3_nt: TGCAGCATAGGACAAGGCAAAGAGACCCAGTACTTC
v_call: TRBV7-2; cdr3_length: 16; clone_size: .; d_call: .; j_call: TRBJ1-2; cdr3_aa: CASSLDGLGRLDGYTF; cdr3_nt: TGTGCCAGCAGCTTAGACGGGCTGGGGAGGTTAGATGGCTACACCTTC